This T cell receptor (beta chain) was recorded in a study of cytomegalovirus exposure and HLA in healthy donors. Study details: A data release that came early held around 85 million unique TCRs from HLA-typed donors.

Of note for this clone: Its antigen is still unknown.

The CDR3 has 16 amino acids. Germline V lookup: CDR1 SGHVS, CDR2 FQNEAQ. Trimming took 1 base from V and 2 from J, leaving 14 bases between them. In the PCR, 60 Vbeta and 13 Jbeta primers were used. Sequencing used immunoSEQ multiplex PCR; TCRdb keeps in-frame clones, though not all of them. This table has approximately 140,000 clones, just under 80% appearing once. Points from the study as a whole: With further analysis later on, most CMV-associated TCR beta chains appeared HLA-restricted. In an earlier analysis, most TCR beta V segments were productive about 87% or about 30% of the time.

The rearrangement joins TRBV7-8 to TRBJ1-2; D is unclear. The TCR originated in a woman younger than 30 in good health and CMV-seronegative. Sequencing used PBMCs. CDR3 amino acids: CASSLDVWQANYGYTF. The DNA of the CDR3 is TGTGCCAGCAGCTTAGACGTGTGGCAGGCGAACTATGGCTACACCTTC.